There are a few counts of the clone carrying this T cell receptor beta chain. CDR1 and CDR2 from the germline V gene are DFQATT and SNEGSKA (reference sequence). V was pared by 4 bases and J by 0 bases, with 9 bases of the junction left unmatched. The length of the CDR3 is 17 residues. This entry comes from a study of blood T cell repertoires in COVID-19. As for the study in general: The cDNA or gDNA used as material had been derived from T cells, B-cell-depleted T cells, or PBMCs.

Under the authors' procedure: Using reference gene primer amplification, nucleated cell counts were estimated. Measured with immunoSEQ multiplex PCR; TCRdb has only the in-frame clones, and not every one. That table is the source of V, J and clone size, and D and trimming were worked out from the DNA. The sample lists around 88,000 clones; about three quarters were seen once. The chain uses TRBV20-1 and TRBJ2-6; 7 nucleotides match TRBD1. Material for sequencing was peripheral blood. The source of this sequence is a middle-aged man who had recovered from COVID-19. In nucleotides, the CDR3 is TGCAGTGCTATTGATGGGACAGCAGCCTCTGGGGCCAACGTCCTGACTTTC. This codes for CSAIDGTAASGANVLTF.